The clone carrying this T cell receptor beta chain came up a few times. Antigen: not known. This entry belongs to a study of T-cell reconstitution after alpha-beta-depleted transplantation in children. Findings and caveats of the study: By about two months after transplant, alpha-beta T cells reportedly arose from several hundred graft clones that had expanded.

Preparation of the TCRbeta library involved a method that used unique molecular identifiers. A single record per CDR3 protein comes from TCRdb applying MiXCR to the PCR reads. The sample consists of about 350,000 distinct CDR3 sequences, roughly 15% of them appearing once. V shed 6 bases, J shed 4 bases, and the junction held 13 bases outside the gene matches. Germline loops: CDR1 MDHEN, CDR2 SYDVKM. The CDR3 sequence is 17 residues long. The rearrangement uses TRBV28 and TRBJ2-7; 12 positions match TRBD2. Sequences were derived from PBMCs, mostly from graft donor cells, sampled 360 days after TCRalphabeta/CD19-depleted stem cell transplant. The clonotype originates from a male patient between 2 and 15 years old who had a stem cell transplant for acute lymphoblastic leukemia, so the T cells may come from the graft donor. For the CDR3, the DNA is TGTGCCAGCAGCCCAAGAAGCCTAGCGGGAGGGCCTTACGAGCAGTACTTC. Encoded protein: CASSPRSLAGGPYEQYF.